Below are 31 T cell receptor beta chains sequenced from a single sample in a study of T cell clones after liver transplantation. The protocol was immunoSEQ multiplex PCR, while the TCRdb copy is restricted to in-frame clones and leaves out a portion. The top ten hold approximately 16% of the sample, which has around 60,000 clones, 65% to 75% seen once. The specimen was CD4+ T cells from blood, collected before liver transplant. These receptors were collected from a human donor who received a liver transplant.

The chain links TRBV9 to TRBJ1-2, with TRBD1 identical over 8 bases. The CDR3 contains 14 residues. CDR1 and CDR2 from the germline V gene are SGDLS and YYNGEE. J gave up 6 bases and V 0 bases, and 4 bases lay outside the gene matches. CDR3 protein: CASSVGGRGHGYTF. In DNA form, the CDR3 reads TGTGCCAGCAGCGTAGGGGGCAGGGGGCATGGCTACACCTTC.

Here the CDR3 DNA reads TGTGCCAGCAGCTTAGACAGGGGCCCTGAAGCTTTCTTT. The encoded protein is CASSLDRGPEAFF. The rearrangement uses TRBV11-2 and TRBJ1-1, with D possibly matching TRBD1 (6 bases). V lost 0 bases, J lost 6 bases, and 8 bases lay in between. This CDR3 comprises 13 residues. Per germline, CDR1 SGHAT and CDR2 FQNNGV. The complete variable domain, with remaining parts taken from reference TRBV11-2 and TRBJ1-1, reads EAGVAQSPRYKIIEKRQSVAFWCNPISGHATLYWYQQILGQGPKLLIQFQNNGVVDDSQLPKDRFSAERLKGVDSTLKIQPAKLEDSAVYLCASSLDRGPEAFFGQGTRLTVV.

This clone was seen only once. The V and J genes are TRBV7-3 and TRBJ1-3; D remains unclear. V shed 4 bases and J shed 0 bases, with 7 bases lying between them. This CDR3 comprises 14 residues. The germline V gene has CDR1 SGHTA and CDR2 FQGTGA. CDR3 loop: CASSYGSSGNTIYF. CDR3 DNA sequence: TGTGCCAGCAGCTACGGGAGCTCTGGAAACACCATATATTTT.

This chain joins TRBV2 and TRBJ2-7, with D perhaps matching TRBD2 (6 bases). The V end was cut by 7 bases, the J end by 0 bases, with 13 bases between. Germline V CDR1 and CDR2: SNHLY, FYNNEI. The CDR3 sequence is 14 residues long. CDR3: CASKRDGSSYEQYF. The CDR3 bases are TGTGCCAGCAAACGGGACGGGAGCTCCTACGAGCAGTACTTC.

Here the CDR3 DNA reads TGTGCCAGTAGTATGGTATTCGGCTGGAGCTCCTACAATGAGCAGTTCTTC. Amino acids: CASSMVFGWSSYNEQFF. The chain couples TRBV19 to TRBJ2-1; D unresolved. Trimming pared 3 bases from V and 0 bases from J, leaving 15 bases between. This CDR3 spans 17 amino acids. CDR1 and CDR2 from the germline V gene are LNHDA and SQIVND (reference sequence).

The chain recombines TRBV7-2 with TRBJ1-4; D uncertain. This CDR3 is built from 17 residues. V lost 5 bases to trimming and J lost 3 bases, with 19 bases between them. CDR1 SGHTA and CDR2 FQGNSA come from the germline V gene. CDR3 nucleotides: TGTGCCAGCAGCCCAAACTCCGGGTCGGCGGCTAATGAAAAACTGTTTTTT. Its translation is CASSPNSGSAANEKLFF.

The sample holds many counts of this clone. This sequence joins TRBV28 and TRBJ2-2; no clear D gene. The CDR3 is 15 residues long. Germline CDR1 reads MDHEN; CDR2 reads SYDVKM. The V end lost 5 bases, the J end lost 3 bases, and 13 bases lay between the germline ends. CDR3 in DNA: TGTGCCAGCAGTCTCTTAACGCGCGACACCGGGGAGCTGTTTTTT. Protein: CASSLLTRDTGELFF.

This clone showed up many times. The chain carries TRBV5-1 and TRBJ1-6, with a tentative D call TRBD1 (5 bases). The germline CDR1 and CDR2 sequences are SGHRS and YFSETQ. V gave up 3 bases and J gave up 5 bases, with 15 bases separating them. This CDR3 spans 16 amino acids. CDR3 DNA sequence: TGCGCCAGCAGCTCCCAGGGTATAGGGGATAATTCACCCCTCCACTTT. Translated: CASSSQGIGDNSPLHF.

The chain links TRBV28 to TRBJ1-5; D remains ambiguous. This CDR3 contains 11 residues. V dropped 0 bases and J dropped 11 bases, with 5 bases sitting between them. Germline V gives CDR1 MDHEN, CDR2 SYDVKM. CDR3 in amino acids: CASSLWAAQHF. CDR3 coding DNA: TGTGCCAGCAGTTTATGGGCGGCCCAGCATTTT.

The chain links TRBV6-5 to TRBJ2-7, with 8 positions matching TRBD2. Germline V gene sequence: CDR1 MNHEY, CDR2 SVGAGI. CDR3 length: 13 amino acids. V lost 8 bases to trimming and J lost 3 bases; unmatched junction nucleotides: 6. The CDR3 sequence: CASRRGGLYEQYF. The CDR3 DNA follows: TGTGCCAGCCGACGGGGGGGTCTCTACGAGCAGTACTTC.

The chain combines TRBV9 with TRBJ2-2; no clear D gene. The ends were cut back, 2 bases at V and 3 bases at J, with 8 bases in the middle. The CDR3 has 14 residues. Germline V gene lookup returns CDR1 SGDLS and CDR2 YYNGEE. The CDR3, as DNA: TGTGCCAGCAGCGTTTCGGTGGACACCGGGGAGCTGTTTTTT. As protein: CASSVSVDTGELFF.

The rearrangement links TRBV27 to TRBJ1-1, with D perhaps matching TRBD1 (6 bases). The CDR3 extends over 13 amino acids. Germline values: CDR1 MNHEY, CDR2 SMNVEV (reference sequence). Between the trimmed V and J ends, which lost 5 bases and 9 bases, there was a span of 16 bases. The CDR3 reads CASSARGTGKAFF. Here the CDR3 DNA reads TGTGCCAGCAGTGCCAGGGGCACTGGGAAAGCTTTCTTT.

The CDR3 bases are TGTGCCAGCAGCTTGGCCGGGGAAAAACTGTTTTTT. It specifies CASSLAGEKLFF. This chain joins TRBV5-6 and TRBJ1-4, with unresolved D. V lost 0 bases to trimming and J lost 8 bases, with 5 bases between them. Germline-derived CDR1 and CDR2 are SGHDT and YYEEEE. The CDR3 loop spans 12 amino acids.

The V gene is TRBV28, the J gene TRBJ2-3, with 12 bases fitting TRBD2. Trimming removed 5 bases from V and 6 bases from J; junction bases left unmatched: 15. Germline CDR1 is MDHEN and CDR2 is SYDVKM. The CDR3 is 18 residues long. This CDR3 reads CASSSLRRASGGADTQYF. The CDR3 DNA is TGTGCCAGCAGTAGTCTAAGGAGGGCTAGCGGGGGGGCGGATACGCAGTATTTT.

The gene calls are TRBV9 and TRBJ1-1; D is ambiguous. Trimming left V 2 bases short and J 8 bases short, with 16 bases between. The CDR3 spans 14 residues. Germline V gives CDR1 SGDLS, CDR2 YYNGEE. DNA for the CDR3: TGTGCCAGCAGCGTTGAGAGCGTCGGCGGGGAAGCTTTCTTT. This sequence encodes CASSVESVGGEAFF.

This sequence joins TRBV5-1 and TRBJ1-1, with 11 bases that match TRBD1. This CDR3 is built from 15 residues. Germline loops: CDR1 SGHRS, CDR2 YFSETQ. The V gene end was trimmed by 6 bases and the J gene end by 3 bases; junction bases not matched to a gene: 7. CDR3: CASTSRGQGDTEAFF. The CDR3 nucleotides are TGCGCCAGCACCTCACGGGGACAGGGGGACACTGAAGCTTTCTTT.

The CDR3 region is CAWRDWTAAYEQYF. CDR3 DNA: TGTGCCTGGAGGGATTGGACAGCGGCCTACGAGCAGTACTTC. V and J are TRBV30 and TRBJ2-7; D may be TRBD1 (6 bases). The CDR3 spans 14 residues. CDR1 and CDR2 (germline): GTSNPN, SVGIG (reference sequence). The V end lost 3 bases, the J end lost 2 bases, and 14 bases lay between the germline ends.

V is TRBV27 and J is TRBJ1-1; possible D gene TRBD1, 6 bases. V dropped 3 bases and J dropped 0 bases, with 20 bases sitting between them. The CDR3 is made up of 18 amino acids. Germline loops: CDR1 MNHEY, CDR2 SMNVEV (reference sequence). The CDR3 coding sequence is TGTGCCAGCAGTTTTTATGGGCAGGGGAATAGAATGAACACTGAAGCTTTCTTT. This codes for CASSFYGQGNRMNTEAFF.

The V call is TRBV5-5, the J call TRBJ1-2; 8 bases match TRBD1. Germline values: CDR1 SGHKS, CDR2 YYEKEE (reference sequence). V lost 4 bases, J lost 4 bases, and 9 bases stayed unmatched. The CDR3 has 15 amino acids. The CDR3 sequence: CASSPWTGSLYGYTF. CDR3 sequence (DNA): TGTGCCAGCAGCCCCTGGACAGGGTCCCTCTATGGCTACACCTTC.

V gene TRBV9 combines with J gene TRBJ2-2; TRBD1 matches 8 bases. The CDR3 is made up of 14 amino acids. The germline V gene has CDR1 SGDLS and CDR2 YYNGEE. V was pared by 3 bases and J by 4 bases, with 2 bases of the junction left unmatched. CDR3 DNA: TGTGCCAGCAGCGCAACAGGGGGCACCGGGGAGCTGTTTTTT. Its translation is CASSATGGTGELFF. Full variable domain (missing parts from reference TRBV9 and TRBJ2-2): DSGVTQTPKHLITATGQRVTLRCSPRSGDLSVYWYQQSLDQGLQFLIQYYNGEERAKGNILERFSAQQFPDLHSELNLSSLELGDSALYFCASSATGGTGELFFGEGSRLTVL.

This clone has just one count. The V gene is TRBV19, the J gene TRBJ1-2, with a possible D match to TRBD1 (5 bases). CDR3 length equals 12 residues. V was shortened by 3 bases and J by 5 bases, with 7 bases between the two germline ends. Germline V gives CDR1 LNHDA, CDR2 SQIVND (reference sequence). DNA of the CDR3: TGTGCCAGTAGTATGGGGCCTTATGGCTACACCTTC. Translating it yields CASSMGPYGYTF.

This sequence joins TRBV15 and TRBJ2-3; TRBD2 matches 11 bases. CDR1 is LNHNV and CDR2 is YYDKDF in the germline V gene (reference sequence). The CDR3 extends over 16 amino acids. The V segment lost 1 base and the J segment 5 bases; nucleotides outside the gene matches: 5. CDR3: CATSRGTSGGGDTQYF. CDR3 DNA: TGTGCCACCAGCAGAGGAACTAGCGGGGGTGGAGATACGCAGTATTTT.

CDR3 sequence (DNA): TGTGCCAGCAGCTTAGAGAACGGTTACAATCAGCCCCAGCATTTT. It translates to CASSLENGYNQPQHF. This chain connects TRBV7-6 to TRBJ1-5; no clear D. The V end was cut by 1 base, the J end by 3 bases, with 10 bases between. Germline-derived CDR1 and CDR2 are SGHVS and FNYEAQ. This CDR3 is 15 amino acids long.

V is TRBV10-3 and J is TRBJ1-1; D is perhaps TRBD1 (5 bases). The CDR3 is made up of 14 amino acids. Germline V lookup: CDR1 ENHRY, CDR2 SYGVKD. The V end lost 2 bases, the J end lost 6 bases, and 13 bases lay between the germline ends. This CDR3 reads CAISERDLSSEAFF. The DNA for the CDR3 is TGTGCCATCAGTGAGCGGGACTTGAGCTCTGAAGCTTTCTTT.

The V gene is TRBV28, the J gene TRBJ1-2; TRBD1 matches 12 bases. From germline, CDR1 is MDHEN and CDR2 SYDVKM. The CDR3 sequence is 17 residues long. V was clipped by 5 bases and J by 8 bases; unmatched bases: 15. CDR3 sequence reads: CASSLPTGTGGAYGYTF. The CDR3 DNA follows: TGTGCCAGCAGTCTCCCTACCGGGACAGGGGGCGCCTACGGCTACACCTTC.

The chain couples TRBV11-2 to TRBJ2-7; weak D call: TRBD1 (5 bases). V lost 5 bases and J 7 bases, leaving 18 bases between the germline ends. The length of the CDR3 is 14 residues. CDR1 SGHAT and CDR2 FQNNGV come from the germline V gene. The DNA for the CDR3 is TGTGCCAGCAGCCCCGACCGCGCAAGGGGAGAGCAGTACTTC. This gives the protein CASSPDRARGEQYF. The whole variable domain, remainder taken from reference TRBV11-2 and TRBJ2-7, is EAGVAQSPRYKIIEKRQSVAFWCNPISGHATLYWYQQILGQGPKLLIQFQNNGVVDDSQLPKDRFSAERLKGVDSTLKIQPAKLEDSAVYLCASSPDRARGEQYFGPGTRLTVT.

The rearrangement uses TRBV7-2 and TRBJ2-3; the match to TRBD2 covers 8 bases. Germline CDR1 reads SGHTA; CDR2 reads FQGNSA. The CDR3 runs to 15 residues. The V segment lost 5 bases and the J segment 0 bases; nucleotides outside the gene matches: 4. CDR3 sequence reads: CASSPWTSSTDTQYF. The CDR3 DNA sequence: TGTGCCAGCAGCCCTTGGACTAGCAGCACAGATACGCAGTATTTT.

This rearrangement joins TRBV2 to TRBJ2-3, with D maybe TRBD2 (5 bases). Germline loops: CDR1 SNHLY, CDR2 FYNNEI. CDR3 length equals 13 residues. Trimming removed 6 bases from V and 4 bases from J, with 11 bases in between. The CDR3 loop is CASSSDFPDTQYF. In DNA form, the CDR3 reads TGTGCCAGCAGCTCGGACTTTCCAGATACGCAGTATTTT.

The rearrangement joins TRBV6-4 to TRBJ2-3, with TRBD2 matching 10 bases. This CDR3 comprises 14 residues. V was clipped by 8 bases and J by 5 bases; unmatched bases: 7. Germline loops: CDR1 MRHNA, CDR2 SNTAGT. The CDR3 here is CASVASGGIDTQYF. DNA for the CDR3: TGTGCCAGCGTGGCTAGCGGGGGTATAGATACGCAGTATTTT.

The gene calls are TRBV7-2 and TRBJ1-4; TRBD1 aligns across 7 bases. The germline CDR1 and CDR2 sequences are SGHTA and FQGNSA. Unmatched junction bases numbered 7, after V lost 5 bases and J lost 4 bases. This CDR3 comprises 15 residues. CDR3 nucleotides: TGTGCCAGCAGCCTGGAACAGGGGAGTAATGAAAAACTGTTTTTT. Its translation is CASSLEQGSNEKLFF.

This chain uses TRBV25-1 with TRBJ1-4, with 8 positions matching TRBD1. This CDR3 is built from 15 residues. Germline V gene sequence: CDR1 MGHDK, CDR2 SYGVNS. With 3 bases clipped from V and 6 bases from J, the junction kept 6 bases outside the gene matches. The CDR3 sequence is CASSDGDRGDEKLFF. For the CDR3, the DNA is TGTGCCAGCAGTGATGGAGACAGGGGAGATGAAAAACTGTTTTTT. Full variable domain (rest looked up from reference TRBV25-1 and TRBJ1-4): EADIYQTPRYLVIGTGKKITLECSQTMGHDKMYWYQQDPGMELHLIHYSYGVNSTEKGDLSSESTVSRIRTEHFPLTLESARPSHTSQYLCASSDGDRGDEKLFFGSGTQLSVL.